Here is one T cell receptor (beta chain) with its context. The same CDR3 also results from other DNA sequences found in this sample. This entry belongs to a study of T cell responses to AZD1222 COVID-19 vaccine. The CDR3 is 13 residues long. Germline V gene lookup returns CDR1 KGHSH and CDR2 LQKENI. V dropped 4 bases and J dropped 2; count of bases not matched to a gene: 0. Clones were read by immunoSEQ multiplex PCR, and TCRdb kept only the in-frame ones, dropping some. The data contain over 100,000 clones, about nine tenths of them singletons. The sample here was peripheral blood, taken on day 0 of AZD1222 vaccination. This clonotype was obtained from an adult in good health. The gene calls are TRBV18 and TRBJ2-7; 9 bases line up with TRBD2. The DNA for the CDR3 is TGTGCCAGCTCACGACTAGCGGCCTACGAGCAGTACTTC. Translated: CASSRLAAYEQYF.